Presented here are 5 T cell receptor beta chains from one specimen sequenced in a study of blood T cell repertoires in COVID-19. The assay was immunoSEQ multiplex PCR, and TCRdb's table has in-frame clones only and misses some. The table lists over 15,000 clones, just under 90% of them singletons. The sequenced sample consisted of peripheral blood. The receptor source for this set is a human donor in a cohort sampled during active COVID-19.

The chain is built from TRBV7-9 and TRBJ2-1, with D maybe TRBD2 (5 bases). Per the germline V gene, CDR1 is SEHNR and CDR2 is FQNEAQ (reference sequence). V lost 10 bases and J lost 7, with 32 bases in between. This CDR3 region has 18 residues. The CDR3 DNA reads as TGTGCCATCCCGATCCGTATTCGGGGTCTGGCCTTTCTGAATGAGCAGTTCTTC. Its protein is CAIPIRIRGLAFLNEQFF.

The chain combines TRBV9 with TRBJ2-1; 10 bases are a match to TRBD2. This CDR3 comprises 15 residues. CDR1 and CDR2 (germline): SGDLS, YYNGEE. V was clipped by 3 bases and J by 8 bases; unmatched bases: 8. The CDR3 here is CASSAGLASTYEQFF. Written as DNA, the CDR3 is TGTGCCAGCAGCGCGGGACTAGCGTCAACCTATGAGCAGTTCTTC.

The chain employs TRBV27 and TRBJ2-3; D is possibly TRBD1 (5 bases). The germline gives CDR1 MNHEY, CDR2 SMNVEV (reference sequence). CDR3 length: 15 residues. Trimming removed 5 bases from V and 8 bases from J, with 20 bases in between. CDR3 sequence: CASSIQGPTIGTQYF. In nucleotides, the CDR3 is TGTGCCAGCAGTATCCAGGGCCCGACAATTGGTACGCAGTATTTT.

The chain uses TRBV27 and TRBJ1-4; tentative D call: TRBD1 (5 bases). Per germline, CDR1 MNHEY and CDR2 SMNVEV (reference sequence). This CDR3 has 17 residues. The germline V and J ends were trimmed by 5 bases and 2 bases, with 18 bases remaining between them. This CDR3 reads CASSLNHAGSTNEKLFF. The CDR3 DNA reads TGTGCCAGCAGTCTAAACCATGCAGGGTCGACTAATGAAAAACTGTTTTTT.

The chain combines TRBV28 with TRBJ1-1; unclear D gene. The CDR3 has 18 amino acids. Germline loops: CDR1 MDHEN, CDR2 SYDVKM. The V and J ends lost 6 bases and 0 bases respectively, with 23 bases between them. The CDR3, as DNA: TGTGCCAGCAGGGTAGGTCTAAAACTGACACCCATGAACACTGAAGCTTTCTTT. It specifies CASRVGLKLTPMNTEAFF.